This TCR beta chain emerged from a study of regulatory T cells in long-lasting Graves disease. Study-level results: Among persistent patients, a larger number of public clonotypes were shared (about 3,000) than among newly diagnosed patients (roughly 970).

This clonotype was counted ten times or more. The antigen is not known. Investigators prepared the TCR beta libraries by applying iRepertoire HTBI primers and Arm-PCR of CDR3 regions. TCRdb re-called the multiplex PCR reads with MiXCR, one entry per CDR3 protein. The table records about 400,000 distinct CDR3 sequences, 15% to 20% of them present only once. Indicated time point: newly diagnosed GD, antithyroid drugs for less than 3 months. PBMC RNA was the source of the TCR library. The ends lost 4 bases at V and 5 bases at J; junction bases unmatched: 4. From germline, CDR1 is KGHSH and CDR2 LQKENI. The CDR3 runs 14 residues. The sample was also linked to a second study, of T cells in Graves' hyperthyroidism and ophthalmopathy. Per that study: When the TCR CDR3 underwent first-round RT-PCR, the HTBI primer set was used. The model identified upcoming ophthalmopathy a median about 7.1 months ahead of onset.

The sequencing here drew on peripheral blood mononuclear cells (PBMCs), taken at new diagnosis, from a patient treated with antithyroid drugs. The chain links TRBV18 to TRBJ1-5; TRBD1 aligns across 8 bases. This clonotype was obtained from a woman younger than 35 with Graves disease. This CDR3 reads CASSHLQGDQPQHF. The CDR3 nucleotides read TGTGCCAGCTCACACTTACAGGGGGATCAGCCCCAGCATTTT.